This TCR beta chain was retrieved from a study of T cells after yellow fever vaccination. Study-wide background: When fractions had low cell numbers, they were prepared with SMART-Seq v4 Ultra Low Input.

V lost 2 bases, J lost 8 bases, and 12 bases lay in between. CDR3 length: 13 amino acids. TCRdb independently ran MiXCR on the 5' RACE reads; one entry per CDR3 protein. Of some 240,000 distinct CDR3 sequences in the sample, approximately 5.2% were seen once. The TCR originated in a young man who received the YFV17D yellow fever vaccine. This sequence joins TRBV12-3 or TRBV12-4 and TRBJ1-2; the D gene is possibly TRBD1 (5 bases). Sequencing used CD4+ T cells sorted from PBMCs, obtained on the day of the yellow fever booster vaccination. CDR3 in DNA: TGTGCCAGCAGTTTATCGGGACGGGCGGGCTACACCTTC. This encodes CASSLSGRAGYTF.